The present entry profiles one TCR beta chain with its context. Its antigen is unknown. Assay used: immunoSEQ multiplex PCR; TCRdb lists only in-frame clones, some missing. This table holds about 69,000 clones, 83% found once. This entry comes from a study of T cell responses to AZD1222 COVID-19 vaccine. Regarding the study as a whole: The repertoires were collected only after the peak T cell response. Researchers report vaccine-associated CD4 TCRs spanning spike, with dominance at 160-218 and 743-854. Mostly white British, mostly female donors; authors suggested clonal diversity may be underestimated.

Sequenced material: peripheral blood, taken 28 days after the second AZD1222 dose. The clonotype was recovered from an adult who received the AZD1222 COVID-19 vaccine.

CDR3 nucleotides: TGTGCCAGCTGGGGGACTCTGACATCCTACGAGCAGTACTTC. Protein product: CASWGTLTSYEQYF. The J gene is TRBJ2-7, the V gene TRBV6-5; the D gene is possibly TRBD2 (6 bases). CDR3 length: 14 residues. Deletions cut 8 bases from V and 1 base from J, with 15 bases between. Germline V lookup: CDR1 MNHEY, CDR2 SVGAGI.